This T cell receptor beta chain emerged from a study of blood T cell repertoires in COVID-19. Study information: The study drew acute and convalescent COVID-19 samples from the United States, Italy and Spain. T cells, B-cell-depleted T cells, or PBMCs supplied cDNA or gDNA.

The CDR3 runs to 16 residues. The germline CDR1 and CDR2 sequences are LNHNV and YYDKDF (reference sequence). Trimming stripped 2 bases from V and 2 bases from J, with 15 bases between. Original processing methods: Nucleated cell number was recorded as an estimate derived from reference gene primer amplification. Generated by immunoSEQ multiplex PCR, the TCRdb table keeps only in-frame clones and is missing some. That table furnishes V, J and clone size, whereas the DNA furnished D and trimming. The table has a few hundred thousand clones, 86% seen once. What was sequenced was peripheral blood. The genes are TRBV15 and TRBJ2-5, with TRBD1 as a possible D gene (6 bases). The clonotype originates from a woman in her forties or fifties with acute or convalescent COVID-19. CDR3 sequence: CATSRYIGGQQETQYF. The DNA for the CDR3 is TGTGCCACCAGCAGATATATAGGGGGACAACAAGAGACCCAGTACTTC.